This TCR beta chain was sequenced during a study of OX40 agonist ivuxolimab in advanced cancers. Study outcomes and limitations: On average, CD8+ T cells had more expanded clones than CD4+.

Points on this clone: No antigen is known for it.

The V gene's germline CDR1 is SGDLS and CDR2 YYNGEE. The V end was cut by 4 bases, the J end by 0 bases, with 11 bases between. The CDR3 length is 15 residues. Libraries were prepared by immunoSEQ multiplex PCR; TCRdb keeps only in-frame clonotypes and omits some of them. The sample lists 83,000 or so clones, 65% to 85% occurring once. The sample was CD4+ or CD8+ T cells sorted from blood, taken in a trial of the OX40 agonist ivuxolimab. The clonotype was recovered from an adult with an advanced solid tumor such as melanoma, head and neck, liver or kidney cancer. This chain uses TRBV9 with TRBJ2-1, with a possible D match to TRBD1 (5 bases). This CDR3 is CASSTLGDSYNEQFF. Written as DNA, the CDR3 is TGTGCCAGCAGCACGTTAGGGGACTCCTACAATGAGCAGTTCTTC.